This T cell receptor (beta chain) was recovered during a study of blood T cells in healthy people across ages. Study-level findings and limits: The study regarded diversity estimates from one million T cells as underestimates. Roughly linear declines in TCR beta diversity per million T cells occurred with age.

As for this clonotype: What it binds is not known.

Germline values: CDR1 LNHNV, CDR2 YYDKDF (reference sequence). The CDR3 length is 15 residues. V shed 3 bases, J shed 6 bases, and the junction held 4 bases outside the gene matches. For the second PCR, which ran for about 6 to 11 cycles, a sample-barcoded 5' primer and a J-beta primer mix were used. A template-switch adaptor that had 12 random nucleotides put a tag on each cDNA molecule. A single record per CDR3 protein comes from TCRdb applying MiXCR to the 5' RACE reads. Of 1,500,000 or so distinct CDR3 sequences in the sample, around 55% were seen once. This clonotype was obtained from a man aged 18-30 years in good health. The chain employs TRBV15 and TRBJ2-1; 11 positions match TRBD2. The sequenced material came from blood. The CDR3 region is CATSSPGTSGNEQFF. Written as DNA, the CDR3 is TGTGCCACCAGCAGTCCCGGGACTAGCGGCAATGAGCAGTTCTTC. Supplemented by reference TRBV15 and TRBJ2-1, the full variable domain reads DAMVIQNPRYQVTQFGKPVTLSCSQTLNHNVMYWYQQKSSQAPKLLFHYYDKDFNNEADTPDNFQSRRPNTSFCFLDIRSPGLGDTAMYLCATSSPGTSGNEQFFGPGTRLTVL.